This T cell receptor beta chain was observed in a study of blood T cells in healthy people across ages. About this clonotype: A clone one base away is much larger, so this may be a read error.

Donors ranged from roughly 6 to 100 years old and were healthy Caucasians in Russia. Sample-barcoded 5' priming and a J-beta primer mix drove a second PCR of roughly 7 to 11 cycles. Each CDR3 protein is one row after TCRdb ran MiXCR on the 5' RACE reads. The repertoire holds roughly 680,000 distinct CDR3 sequences, roughly half seen once, with 13% in the top ten. The TCR comes from a woman of 80 years or more in good health. Sequencing used blood.

This chain's CDR3 is CASSWQRADTQYF. The CDR3 DNA reads TGTGCCAGCAGTTGGCAGCGCGCAGATACGCAGTATTTT. The V call is TRBV28, the J call TRBJ2-3; D not certain. Trimming took 4 bases from V and 4 from J, leaving 9 bases between them. Looked up from germline, CDR1 is MDHEN and CDR2 is SYDVKM. This CDR3 is built from 13 residues.